These T cell receptor beta chains were read from a single sample in a study of blood T cell repertoires in COVID-19. Method: immunoSEQ multiplex PCR; TCRdb's copy keeps in-frame clones and lacks some. The sample records hundreds of thousands of clones, 70% to 90% being singletons. The specimen sequenced was peripheral blood. The receptors were sampled from a man aged 45 to 65 with active or convalescent COVID-19. Both conserved end residues are part of each CDR3. The D gene is left open where the match is weak. Size tells how often a clone was seen (once, few, many) or the class of an expanded clone, and some rows leave it out.

j_gene	d_gene	len	abundance	v_gene	CDR3nt	CDR3aa
TRBJ2-2	-	14	once	TRBV4-3	TGCGCCAGCAGCCAAGACACAGTTACCGGGGAGCTGTTTTTT	CASSQDTVTGELFF
TRBJ2-5	-	15	-	TRBV15	TGTGCCACCAGCAGAGGGCCGGGAGATAGGCAGACCCAGTACTTC	CATSRGPGDRQTQYF
TRBJ1-6	-	15	-	TRBV9	TGTGCCAGCAGCGTAGCTCCAGAAGATAATTCACCCCTCCACTTT	CASSVAPEDNSPLHF
TRBJ1-2	-	11	-	TRBV1	TGCACCAGCAAGGGGAAGTATGGCTACACCTTC	CTSKGKYGYTF
TRBJ1-2	TRBD1	13	-	TRBV28	TGTGCCAGCATAGCAGGGGGGAACTATGGCTACACCTTC	CASIAGGNYGYTF
TRBJ2-4	-	16	-	TRBV7-9	TGTGCCAGCAGCTCATCCCTTCAGATGGCCAAAAACATTCAGTACTTC	CASSSSLQMAKNIQYF
TRBJ2-6	TRBD2	19	few	TRBV7-6	TGTGCCAGCAGCCTGGGACTAGCGGGAGACTTCTCTGGGGCCAACGTCCTGACTTTC	CASSLGLAGDFSGANVLTF
TRBJ2-5	-	11	few	TRBV5-6	TGTGCCAGCAGCTCTCGAGAGACCCAGTACTTC	CASSSRETQYF
TRBJ2-7	-	16	-	TRBV6-1	TGTGCCAGCAGTGGATGGGGGGTCGGGGACTCCTACGAGCAGTACTTC	CASSGWGVGDSYEQYF
TRBJ2-3	TRBD2	15	-	TRBV30	TGTGCCTGGAGTGTACGGGGCGGGAGAGCAGATACGCAGTATTTT	CAWSVRGGRADTQYF
TRBJ1-6	TRBD1	13	-	TRBV6-6	TGTGCCAGCAGGGGACAGGCCAATTCACCCCTCCACTTT	CASRGQANSPLHF
TRBJ1-2	TRBD1	13	-	TRBV29-1	TGCAGCGTTCGAGGGGGCGCTAACTATGGCTACACCTTC	CSVRGGANYGYTF
TRBJ2-1	TRBD2	11	-	TRBV5-1	TGCGAAGCGGGAGGGAACAATGAGCAGTTCTTC	CEAGGNNEQFF
TRBJ2-1	TRBD1	14	-	TRBV18	TGTGCCAGCTCCCCTAGACAGGGAAACAATGAGCAGTTCTTC	CASSPRQGNNEQFF
TRBJ1-6	-	14	-	TRBV6-4	TGTGCCAGCTCCGAACAATTTGATAATTCACCCCTCCACTTT	CASSEQFDNSPLHF
TRBJ2-5	TRBD2	14	few	TRBV7-8	TGTGCCAGCAGCCCTGCTAGCGGTAGAGTGGCCCAGTACTTC	CASSPASGRVAQYF
TRBJ1-4	-	14	once	TRBV10-3	TGTGCCACAAAAACGGGGAGAGTTAATGAAAAACTGTTTTTT	CATKTGRVNEKLFF
TRBJ2-7	TRBD2	16	-	TRBV15	TGTGCCACCAGCAGAGAGGTCGGGAGGGCCGTTTACGAGCAGTACTTC	CATSREVGRAVYEQYF
TRBJ2-1	TRBD2	13	-	TRBV30	TGTGCCTACCGACTAGCGGGAGGCCATGAGCAGTTCTTC	CAYRLAGGHEQFF
TRBJ1-1	-	13	few	TRBV18	TGTGCCAGCTCACCGTTAGCAAACACTGAAGCTTTCTTT	CASSPLANTEAFF
TRBJ1-3	TRBD1	15	once	TRBV5-1	TGCGCCAGCAAGGACGTGGGAACAGGGGTCAACACCATATATTTT	CASKDVGTGVNTIYF
TRBJ1-3	TRBD1	14	-	TRBV30	TGTGCCTGGTCGACAGGGAACTCTGGAAACACCATATATTTT	CAWSTGNSGNTIYF
TRBJ1-5	TRBD1	15	-	TRBV9	TGTGCCAGCAGCCCGGGACAGGGGGCCGGTCAGCCCCAGCATTTT	CASSPGQGAGQPQHF
TRBJ1-4	TRBD1	16	-	TRBV4-1	TGCGCCAGCAGCCACGGGACAGGGGGCATTCAGGAAAAACTGTTTTTT	CASSHGTGGIQEKLFF
TRBJ2-3	TRBD2	15	-	TRBV4-1	TGCGCCAGCAGCCCCACTAGCCGGGGGGAAGATACGCAGTATTTT	CASSPTSRGEDTQYF
TRBJ2-7	TRBD2	16	-	TRBV5-5	TGTGCCAGCAGCTTGCGACCGACTAGCGGGAGTTTCGAGCAGTACTTC	CASSLRPTSGSFEQYF
TRBJ2-1	TRBD2	16	-	TRBV4-2	TGTGCCAGCAGCCAAGATCAAAGCGGGGACTACAATGAGCAGTTCTTC	CASSQDQSGDYNEQFF
TRBJ1-1	TRBD1	15	few	TRBV28	TGTGCCAGCAGAACCCAGACAGGGGGTATCGGTGAAGCTTTCTTT	CASRTQTGGIGEAFF
TRBJ2-5	TRBD2	17	-	TRBV15	TGTGCCACCAGCAGAGAGGGACTAGCGGGATTGGGAGAGACCCAGTACTTC	CATSREGLAGLGETQYF
TRBJ1-6	TRBD1	16	-	TRBV2	TGTGCCAGCAGTGAAGGACAGGGACTTTTGGGGACACCCCTCCACTTT	CASSEGQGLLGTPLHF
TRBJ1-2	-	13	-	TRBV11-2	TGTGCCAGCAGCTTATCGCCTATAGATGGCTACACCTTC	CASSLSPIDGYTF
TRBJ1-2	-	14	-	TRBV27	TGTGCCAGCAGTCCCTCAGGCCCTAACTATGGCTACACCTTC	CASSPSGPNYGYTF
TRBJ1-1	TRBD1	14	few	TRBV5-4	TGTGCCAGCAGCCGGGACAGGAGGAACACTGAAGCTTTCTTT	CASSRDRRNTEAFF
TRBJ2-2	TRBD1	13	-	TRBV30	TGTGCCTGGACCCCAGGGGGCCCCGGGGAGCTGTTTTTT	CAWTPGGPGELFF
TRBJ2-6	-	16	-	TRBV6-5	TGTGCCAGCAGTTACGGCGGGCGCCCTGGGGCCAACGTCCTGACTTTC	CASSYGGRPGANVLTF
TRBJ2-1	TRBD2	14	-	TRBV27	TGTGCCAGCAGTGGAACTAGCGGTTACAATGAGCAGTTCTTC	CASSGTSGYNEQFF
TRBJ2-5	TRBD1	18	-	TRBV27	TGTGCCAGCAGTTTAGGGGTTGGGACAGGGAGTGGGTTGGAGACCCAGTACTTC	CASSLGVGTGSGLETQYF
TRBJ1-1	-	21	-	TRBV27	TGTGCCAGCAGTTTATATCTCGCCCCGGGGGGCTCACCAACCCTGAACACTGAAGCTTTCTTT	CASSLYLAPGGSPTLNTEAFF
TRBJ1-2	-	17	-	TRBV19	TGTGCCAGTAGTATACCCGCCCACAGTTACTCAGGCTATGGCTACACCTTC	CASSIPAHSYSGYGYTF